The 19 T cell receptor beta chains presented below share a single source sample, sequenced in a study of control samples from healthy donors and cancer patients. Method: immunoSEQ multiplex PCR; TCRdb's copy keeps in-frame clones and lacks some. The repertoire has around 30,000 clones, roughly 92% of them found once; the top ten carry 1.7%. The sequencing sample was made of PBMCs. These receptors were taken from a man aged 40-49 years with colorectal cancer.

This chain links TRBV3-1 (or the pseudogene TRBV3-2) with TRBJ1-2; possible D gene TRBD1, 6 bases. Germline CDR1 LGHDT, CDR2 YNNKEL (reference sequence). The CDR3 is 15 residues long. V dropped 1 base and J dropped 7 bases, with 16 bases sitting between them. CDR3 sequence: CASSQGTGGSGGYTF. The CDR3 bases are TGTGCCAGCAGCCAAGGTACGGGGGGCAGCGGTGGCTACACCTTC.

This clone was picked up one time. The CDR3 DNA is TGTGCCAGCTCTGAACAGGGCGTCGGTGAGCAGTTCTTC. Translated: CASSEQGVGEQFF. The genes are TRBV19 and TRBJ2-1; maybe TRBD1 (6 bases). CDR1 and CDR2 from the germline V gene are LNHDA and SQIVND (reference sequence). V lost 9 bases and J lost 9, with 18 bases in between. This CDR3 comprises 13 residues.

This chain connects TRBV7-6 to TRBJ2-1; D uncertain. Germline loops: CDR1 SGHVS, CDR2 FNYEAQ. V dropped 1 base and J dropped 1 base, with 17 bases sitting between them. The CDR3 length is 18 residues. In DNA form, the CDR3 reads TGTGCCAGCAGCTTAGACAAAAAGACTCTCCTATCCTACAATGAGCAGTTCTTC. Translating it yields CASSLDKKTLLSYNEQFF.

V gene TRBV27 combines with J gene TRBJ1-5; D perhaps matches TRBD1 (6 bases). V lost 6 bases, J lost 6 bases, and 18 bases lay in between. Germline assignment: CDR1 MNHEY and CDR2 SMNVEV (reference sequence). The CDR3 sequence is 15 residues long. CDR3 in amino acids: CASRSRGGAGQPQHF. CDR3 in DNA: TGTGCCAGCAGGAGCCGGGGGGGGGCAGGTCAGCCCCAGCATTTT.

This CDR3 is CASSISGQGGDSYEQYF. The CDR3 bases are TGTGCCAGTAGTATATCAGGACAGGGGGGAGACTCCTACGAGCAGTACTTC. The rearrangement uses TRBV19 and TRBJ2-7; 10 bases agree with TRBD1. This CDR3 has 17 residues. V was clipped by 2 bases and J by 0 bases; unmatched bases: 7. Germline CDR1 is LNHDA and CDR2 is SQIVND (reference sequence). The full variable domain, rest sourced from reference TRBV19 and TRBJ2-7, is DGGITQSPKYLFRKEGQNVTLSCEQNLNHDAMYWYRQDPGQGLRLIYYSQIVNDFQKGDIAEGYSVSREKKESFPLTVTSAQKNPTAFYLCASSISGQGGDSYEQYFGPGTRLTVT.

This clone was recorded only once. The chain carries TRBV19 and TRBJ2-4, with 7 nucleotides matching TRBD1. The CDR3 is 15 amino acids. V was clipped by 6 bases and J by 0 bases; unmatched bases: 5. Germline V gives CDR1 LNHDA, CDR2 SQIVND (reference sequence). CDR3 in DNA: TGTGCCAGTAGGGGGACAGAGATAGCCAAAAACATTCAGTACTTC. Its protein is CASRGTEIAKNIQYF.

This chain connects TRBV30 to TRBJ1-4, with D unclear. The CDR3 extends over 11 amino acids. Germline CDR1 GTSNPN, CDR2 SVGIG (reference sequence). The V end was cut by 5 bases, the J end by 7 bases, with 8 bases between. CDR3 DNA sequence: TGTGCCTGGGGGGTGGGTGAAAAACTGTTTTTT. Its protein product is CAWGVGEKLFF.

V is TRBV30 and J is TRBJ2-3, with TRBD1 matching 7 bases. The CDR3 covers 14 residues. The germline V gene has CDR1 GTSNPN and CDR2 SVGIG (reference sequence). V shed 4 bases, J shed 6 bases, and the junction held 10 bases outside the gene matches. CDR3 bases: TGTGCCTGGAAATGGGACAGCCGTTTGGATACGCAGTATTTT. This encodes CAWKWDSRLDTQYF.

J is TRBJ2-1 and V is TRBV5-1; weak D call: TRBD2 (5 bases). The CDR3 is 15 amino acids. Between the trimmed V and J ends, which lost 6 bases and 1 base, there was a span of 14 bases. Germline CDR1 reads SGHRS; CDR2 reads YFSETQ. The CDR3 nucleotides are TGCGCCAGCAAAGAGGAGGCGTTGTCCTACAATGAGCAGTTCTTC. Residues: CASKEEALSYNEQFF.

V usage is TRBV5-1 and J usage is TRBJ1-2, with D perhaps matching TRBD1 (5 bases). Germline values: CDR1 SGHRS, CDR2 YFSETQ. Trimming removed 5 bases from V and 3 bases from J, with 11 bases in between. The CDR3 is 13 residues long. Here the CDR3 DNA reads TGCGCCAGCAGTCGGGCGGGGGACTATGGCTACACCTTC. Protein product: CASSRAGDYGYTF.

The sample holds one count of this clone. V usage is TRBV18 and J usage is TRBJ2-5; 9 nucleotides line up with TRBD2. This CDR3 is 17 amino acids long. With V trimmed by 3 bases and J by 1 base, 9 bases remained unmatched. Germline-derived CDR1 and CDR2 are KGHSH and LQKENI. CDR3 sequence (DNA): TGTGCCAGCTCACCCCAAGGGATTAGCGGGGGCCAAGAGACCCAGTACTTC. Protein: CASSPQGISGGQETQYF.

The J gene is TRBJ2-7, the V gene TRBV5-1; possibly TRBD2 for D (6 bases). Germline assignment: CDR1 SGHRS and CDR2 YFSETQ. The germline V and J ends were trimmed by 0 bases and 3 bases, with 13 bases remaining between them. CDR3 size: 15 residues. In DNA, the CDR3 is TGCGCCAGCAGCTTGGCACAATCGGGGGTCTACGAGCAGTACTTC. This codes for CASSLAQSGVYEQYF.

This chain connects TRBV3-1 (or the pseudogene TRBV3-2) to TRBJ2-2, with D uncertain. The CDR3 loop spans 13 amino acids. Looked up from germline, CDR1 is LGHDT and CDR2 is YNNKEL (reference sequence). Trimming took off 4 bases at V and 7 bases at J, with 10 bases between the two ends. CDR3 residues: CASSPTSSGELFF. The DNA of the CDR3 is TGTGCCAGCAGCCCTACGTCTAGCGGGGAGCTGTTTTTT.

The J gene is TRBJ2-7, the V gene TRBV5-6; 7 bases are a match to TRBD1. CDR1 is SGHDT, CDR2 YYEEEE, per germline. The CDR3 has 15 residues. With 1 base clipped from V and 0 bases from J, the junction kept 4 bases outside the gene matches. CDR3 sequence: CASSLTGAPSYEQYF. The CDR3 nucleotides read TGTGCCAGCAGCTTGACAGGGGCCCCCTCCTACGAGCAGTACTTC.

This chain links TRBV10-2 with TRBJ2-1, with D possibly being TRBD2 (7 bases). The CDR3 loop spans 14 amino acids. The V gene lost 4 bases and the J gene lost 9 bases, with 16 bases spanning the gap. Per the germline V gene, CDR1 is WSHSY and CDR2 is SAAADI. The CDR3 loop reads CASSGSAGAGEQFF. CDR3 DNA: TGCGCCAGCAGTGGGTCGGCGGGGGCTGGTGAGCAGTTCTTC.

The rearrangement links TRBV6-2 or TRBV6-3 to TRBJ2-1, with TRBD2 as a possible D gene (5 bases). This CDR3 is built from 16 residues. Trimming cost V 4 bases and J 0 bases, with 13 bases left between them. Germline values: CDR1 MNHEY, CDR2 SVGEGT. Here the CDR3 reads CASSSLLGSSYNEQFF. The CDR3 coding sequence is TGTGCCAGCAGTTCCCTACTAGGATCCTCCTACAATGAGCAGTTCTTC.

With regard to this clone: Additional DNA sequences in this sample encode the identical CDR3. V usage is TRBV7-9 and J usage is TRBJ1-6, with 7 positions matching TRBD1. The CDR3 covers 15 residues. Germline loops: CDR1 SEHNR, CDR2 FQNEAQ (reference sequence). The V gene end was trimmed by 2 bases and the J gene end by 6 bases; junction bases not matched to a gene: 4. The CDR3 reads CASSLRGQGNSPLHF. The CDR3 DNA follows: TGTGCCAGCAGCTTAAGGGGGCAGGGTAATTCACCCCTCCACTTT.

V and J are TRBV6-2 or TRBV6-3 and TRBJ2-5, with 9 nucleotides matching TRBD1. The germline V gene has CDR1 MNHEY and CDR2 SVGEGT. The CDR3 is 16 amino acids. V trimming: 2 bases; J trimming: 4 bases; junction bases outside the gene matches: 8. This chain's CDR3 is CASSYRVGTGTETQYF. In nucleotides, the CDR3 is TGTGCCAGCAGTTACCGTGTCGGGACAGGGACAGAGACCCAGTACTTC.

This clone was picked up a small number of times. The chain carries TRBV30 and TRBJ2-7; D perhaps matches TRBD1 (5 bases). Germline V gene lookup returns CDR1 GTSNPN and CDR2 SVGIG (reference sequence). The ends were cut back, 0 bases at V and 4 bases at J, with 7 bases in the middle. The CDR3 contains 12 residues. CDR3 in DNA: TGTGCCTGGAGTGTGACAGAGTACGAGCAGTACTTC. Protein product: CAWSVTEYEQYF.